This section outlines one TCR beta chain sequence together with its context. The data belong to a study of cytomegalovirus exposure and HLA in healthy donors. Assay used: immunoSEQ multiplex PCR; TCRdb lists only in-frame clones, some missing. The data show 150,000 to 200,000 clones, approximately 84% seen once. Input material: PBMCs. The TCR sequence derives from a man between 18 and 35 years old in good health and CMV-seropositive.

In DNA, the CDR3 is TGTGCCAGCAGTGCCACAGGGGGCTCGGATACGCAGTATTTT. Protein product: CASSATGGSDTQYF. The chain is built from TRBV6-1 and TRBJ2-3; 9 positions match TRBD1. The CDR3 totals 14 residues. Germline-derived CDR1 and CDR2 are MNHNS and SASEGT. Germline trimming cut 4 bases from V and 6 bases from J; bases unmatched to any gene: 5.